Detailed here is one TCR beta chain. Trimming took 5 bases from V and 5 from J, leaving 12 bases between them. This CDR3 is built from 12 residues. CDR1 is GTSNPN and CDR2 is SVGIG in the germline V gene (reference sequence). The sample comes from a study of shared clonotypes between healthy human individuals. Sequencing was performed with immunoSEQ multiplex PCR; in TCRdb, only in-frame clones are kept and a portion is missing. The sample lists roughly 640,000 clones; about 74% were seen once. This chain joins TRBV30 and TRBJ1-1, with D possibly TRBD1 on 6 matching bases. The sequencing sample was made of memory CD4+ T cells sorted from blood. Subset specified: CD45RA-negative fraction. This TCR was recovered from a woman in her twenties or thirties in good health. The CDR3 DNA follows: TGTGCCTGGGCAGGGGCGGGAACTGAAGCTTTCTTT. Translating gives CAWAGAGTEAFF. Variable domain in full (rest from reference TRBV30 and TRBJ1-1): SQTIHQWPATLVQPVGSPLSLECTVEGTSNPNLYWYRQAAGRGLQLLFYSVGIGQISSEVPQNLSASRPQDRQFILSSKKLLLSDSGFYLCAWAGAGTEAFFGQGTRLTVV.